The subject of this entry is one T cell receptor beta chain. In the source study's methods: By means of reference gene primer amplification, nucleated cell counts were estimated. The protocol was immunoSEQ multiplex PCR, while the TCRdb copy is restricted to in-frame clones and leaves out a portion. V and J calls and clone size are those listed in that table; D and trimming were worked out from the DNA. Of 200,000 or so clones listed, about 87% were seen once; the top ten hold under 2%. CDR1 SGHNT and CDR2 YENEEA come from the germline V gene. Unmatched junction bases numbered 3, after V lost 5 bases and J lost 2 bases. The CDR3 has 15 amino acids. The sample belongs to a study of blood T cell repertoires in COVID-19. On the study more broadly: From the United States, Italy and Spain came samples of acute and convalescent COVID-19. Sample material is recorded as cDNA or gDNA derived from T cells, B-cell-depleted T cells, or PBMCs.

Sequencing was performed on peripheral blood. The rearrangement links TRBV11-3 to TRBJ2-2, with 9 bases lining up with TRBD2. This clonotype was sampled from a man aged 70 or older with acute or convalescent COVID-19. In DNA form, the CDR3 reads TGTGCCAGCAGCCGGACTAGCGCCAACACCGGGGAGCTGTTTTTT. It is translated as CASSRTSANTGELFF.